This entry is about one T cell receptor (beta chain). Antigen specificity is unknown. TCRdb re-called the 5' RACE reads with MiXCR, one entry per CDR3 protein. The repertoire consists of about 100,000 distinct CDR3 sequences, with about 6.1% occurring once and the leading ten covering approximately 12%. This entry is derived from a study of identical twins. General study results and limits: With monozygotic twins, out-of-frame TCR alpha sharing exceeded what models estimated.

Germline CDR1 MNHEY, CDR2 SVGAGI. Trimming stripped 5 bases from V and 9 bases from J, with 16 bases between. This CDR3 is 13 amino acids long. Sequences were obtained from memory T cells sorted from blood. This chain connects TRBV6-5 to TRBJ1-2, with a possible D match to TRBD1 (6 bases). This receptor was obtained from a woman aged 45 to 65 in good health. The CDR3, as DNA: TGTGCCAGCAGTACCAGACAGGAGAGGAGCTACACCTTC. This codes for CASSTRQERSYTF.